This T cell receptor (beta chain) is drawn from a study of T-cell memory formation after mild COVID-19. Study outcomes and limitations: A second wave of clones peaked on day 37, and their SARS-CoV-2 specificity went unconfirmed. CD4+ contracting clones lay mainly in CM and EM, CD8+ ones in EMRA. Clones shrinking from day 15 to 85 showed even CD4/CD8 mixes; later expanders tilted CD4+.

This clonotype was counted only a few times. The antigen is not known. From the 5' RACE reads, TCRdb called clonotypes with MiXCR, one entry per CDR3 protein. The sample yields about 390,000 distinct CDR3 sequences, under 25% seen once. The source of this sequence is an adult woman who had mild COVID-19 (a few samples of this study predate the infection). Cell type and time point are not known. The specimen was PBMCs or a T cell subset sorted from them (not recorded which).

This CDR3 reads CASSMAQGGGDEQYF. For the CDR3, the DNA is TGTGCCAGCAGCATGGCACAGGGAGGAGGCGACGAGCAGTACTTC. The chain carries TRBV7-6 and TRBJ2-7; D tentatively reads TRBD1 or TRBD2 (6 bases each). The CDR3 consists of 15 residues. V dropped 5 bases and J dropped 5 bases, with 19 bases sitting between them. Germline lookup yields CDR1 SGHVS and CDR2 FNYEAQ.